The source of this TCR beta chain is a study of early T cells in non-severe SARS-CoV-2 infection. Individual cDNA molecules received unique molecular identifiers. TCRdb recomputed calls from the 5' RACE reads with MiXCR, one row per CDR3 protein. Among 32,000 or so distinct CDR3 sequences listed, roughly 9.2% were seen once. The sequenced material came from whole blood. This sequence was found in an adult who was a healthcare worker with PCR-confirmed SARS-CoV-2 infection or an uninfected control (not recorded which).

The CDR3 region has the DNA TGTGCCAGCAGCGGAAGGCCTGGGACAGGTCAGGGACCCCTCCACTTT. It is translated as CASSGRPGTGQGPLHF. V is TRBV7-2 and J is TRBJ1-6; the match to TRBD1 covers 8 bases. Losses at the gene ends were 5 bases for V and 12 bases for J; bases not matched to a gene: 15. Looked up from germline, CDR1 is SGHTA and CDR2 is FQGNSA. The CDR3 has 16 amino acids. The whole variable domain, remainder taken from reference TRBV7-2 and TRBJ1-6, is GAGVSQSPSNKVTEKGKDVELRCDPISGHTALYWYRQSLGQGLEFLIYFQGNSAPDKSGLPSDRFSAERTGGSVSTLTIQRTQQEDSAVYLCASSGRPGTGQGPLHFGNGTRLTVT.